Shown below are 19 T cell receptor beta chains from a single sample sequenced in a study of blood T cell repertoires in COVID-19. Using immunoSEQ multiplex PCR, the repertoire was profiled, and TCRdb retains in-frame clones only, with some absent. The sample yields over 4,500 clones, about 76% seen once. What was sequenced was peripheral blood. Receptors originate from a human donor in a cohort sampled during active COVID-19.

The V call is TRBV18, the J call TRBJ2-7, with D unclear. Germline V gene data show CDR1 as KGHSH and CDR2 as LQKENI. The CDR3 contains 12 residues. V lost 4 bases and J lost 3, with 7 bases in between. DNA of the CDR3: TGTGCCAGCTCACAGACAATCTACGAGCAGTACTTC. Protein sequence: CASSQTIYEQYF.

This chain connects TRBV5-8 to TRBJ2-7; 8 nucleotides match TRBD1. Trimming took 4 bases from V and 2 from J; bases not matched to a gene: 5. This CDR3 comprises 14 residues. Looked up from germline, CDR1 is SGHTS and CDR2 is YDEGEE. The CDR3 sequence: CASSPGQGPYEQYF. Here the CDR3 DNA reads TGTGCCAGCAGCCCCGGACAGGGACCCTACGAGCAGTACTTC.

This chain joins TRBV6-6 and TRBJ1-5; 7 bases agree with TRBD1. CDR3 length equals 14 residues. V trimming: 6 bases; J trimming: 2 bases; junction bases outside the gene matches: 4. CDR1 is MNHNY, CDR2 SVGAGI, per germline (reference sequence). CDR3: CASRLQGGNQPQHF. The CDR3 coding sequence is TGTGCCAGCAGGCTTCAGGGGGGCAATCAGCCCCAGCATTTT.

The table lists this clone with a count of one. The chain combines TRBV7-2 with TRBJ1-2; 11 bases map to TRBD1. The CDR3 is made up of 16 amino acids. Germline assignment: CDR1 SGHTA and CDR2 FQGNSA. V lost 5 bases, J lost 5 bases, and 10 bases stayed unmatched. The CDR3 nucleotides read TGTGCCAGCAGCATAAGTTCCGGGACAGGGGGATATGGCTACACCTTC. Its protein is CASSISSGTGGYGYTF.

This sequence joins TRBV6-4 and TRBJ2-5, with a weak D call TRBD1 (6 bases). This CDR3 contains 13 residues. Trimming took 6 bases from V and 1 from J, leaving 9 bases between them. The germline V gene encodes CDR1 MRHNA and CDR2 SNTAGT. The CDR3 sequence: CASSRTAQETQYF. In DNA form, the CDR3 reads TGTGCCAGCAGCAGGACAGCCCAAGAGACCCAGTACTTC.

The chain uses TRBV11-2 and TRBJ1-2, with 8 positions matching TRBD1. CDR1 is SGHAT and CDR2 is FQNNGV in the germline V gene. This CDR3 has 13 amino acids. V lost 3 bases and J lost 8; bases outside the gene matches: 5. The CDR3 DNA follows: TGTGCCAGCAGCTTGACAGGGGCGTCGGGCTACACCTTC. Its protein product is CASSLTGASGYTF.

CDR3 DNA sequence: TGCGCCAGCAGCCAGAGAGTCCCAGGGGCGCAAAACACCGGGGAGCTGTTTTTT. As protein: CASSQRVPGAQNTGELFF. This chain uses TRBV4-3 with TRBJ2-2; D possibly corresponds to TRBD1 (6 bases). The germline CDR1 and CDR2 sequences are LGHNA and YSLEER. Trimming left V 3 bases short and J 2 bases short, with 19 bases between. The CDR3 contains 18 residues.

The chain links TRBV9 to TRBJ2-1; TRBD1 might be the D (5 bases). V was clipped by 4 bases and J by 0 bases, with 17 bases between them. The length of the CDR3 is 17 residues. The germline V gene has CDR1 SGDLS and CDR2 YYNGEE. The CDR3 DNA sequence: TGTGCCAGCAGCCCCCCGAAAACAGGTAGCTCCTACAATGAGCAGTTCTTC. Its translation is CASSPPKTGSSYNEQFF.

J is TRBJ1-5 and V is TRBV30; D is ambiguous. V lost 5 bases and J 7 bases, leaving 9 bases between the germline ends. This CDR3 region has 11 residues. Germline CDR1 GTSNPN, CDR2 SVGIG (reference sequence). The DNA for the CDR3 is TGTGCCTGGGGCCAGGCGCAGCCCCAGCATTTT. Its protein is CAWGQAQPQHF.

This chain links TRBV9 with TRBJ2-1, with TRBD2 identical over 9 bases. Germline CDR1 reads SGDLS; CDR2 reads YYNGEE. The CDR3 contains 16 residues. With V trimmed by 0 bases and J by 6 bases, 7 bases remained unmatched. This CDR3 reads CASSVGAAGGGNEQFF. DNA of the CDR3: TGTGCCAGCAGCGTAGGGGCTGCGGGGGGGGGCAATGAGCAGTTCTTC. Combining the CDR3 with reference TRBV9 and TRBJ2-1 gives the whole variable domain DSGVTQTPKHLITATGQRVTLRCSPRSGDLSVYWYQQSLDQGLQFLIQYYNGEERAKGNILERFSAQQFPDLHSELNLSSLELGDSALYFCASSVGAAGGGNEQFFGPGTRLTVL.

Concerning this clone itself: The DNA is omitted, as the CDR3 cannot be located on it reliably, and the CDR3 follows TCRdb's listing. The CDR3 spells CASSKVGAGANYGYTF. The chain is built from TRBV21-1 and TRBJ1-2; TRBD1, as called in the table, went unchecked against the DNA. TRBV21-1 is given as a pseudogene. Termini included, the CDR3 measures 16 amino acids.

This clone was counted a single time. The chain uses TRBV6-1 and TRBJ2-7; D not resolved. Trimming removed 0 bases from V and 3 bases from J, with 12 bases in between. The length of the CDR3 is 15 residues. CDR1 and CDR2 from the germline V gene are MNHNS and SASEGT. As DNA, the CDR3 is TGTGCCAGCAGTGAAGCGGGCAGTGAAAGCTACGAGCAGTACTTC. Amino acid sequence: CASSEAGSESYEQYF.

The chain joins TRBV9 to TRBJ2-3; D ambiguous. This CDR3 has 17 residues. Trimming took 0 bases from V and 2 from J, leaving 16 bases between them. Germline V gene data show CDR1 as SGDLS and CDR2 as YYNGEE. The DNA for the CDR3 is TGTGCCAGCAGCGTAGGGTCCCCTCGGAGAACCACAGATACGCAGTATTTT. This translates into CASSVGSPRRTTDTQYF.

This rearrangement joins TRBV21-1 to TRBJ1-4. TRBV21-1 is annotated as a pseudogene. This CDR3 spans 17 amino acids. The CDR3 nucleotides are TGTGCCAGCAGCAAGGAGCGGCAGTCTCAACGAGTAGAAAAACTGTTTTTT. It encodes CASSKERQSQRVEKLFF.

The V call is TRBV11-3, the J call TRBJ2-2; 7 bases line up with TRBD1. The CDR3 is 16 amino acids. CDR1 SGHNT and CDR2 YENEEA come from the germline V gene. The J segment lost 0 bases and the V segment lost 5 bases, leaving 6 bases of the junction unmatched. CDR3 coding DNA: TGTGCCAGCAGCGCTCGTGGGACAGCGAACACCGGGGAGCTGTTTTTT. It encodes CASSARGTANTGELFF.

The chain links TRBV12-3 or TRBV12-4 to TRBJ2-5, with 7 bases lining up with TRBD2. This CDR3 spans 13 amino acids. The J segment lost 5 bases and the V segment lost 6 bases, leaving 6 bases of the junction unmatched. The CDR3: CASRALAPETQYF. DNA for the CDR3: TGTGCCAGCAGGGCACTAGCGCCTGAGACCCAGTACTTC.

The chain employs TRBV5-1 and TRBJ2-7; TRBD2 matches at 10 bases. V gave up 0 bases and J gave up 7 bases; unmatched junction bases: 10. The CDR3 is made up of 16 amino acids. Germline V gene lookup returns CDR1 SGHRS and CDR2 YFSETQ. The CDR3 region is CASSLGTAGGPGEQYF. CDR3 DNA sequence: TGCGCCAGCAGCTTGGGCACAGCGGGGGGGCCGGGGGAGCAGTACTTC.

V is TRBV21-1 and J is TRBJ2-2; no DNA check was done on the table's D call, TRBD1. TRBV21-1 is deemed a pseudogene. CDR3 length equals 15 residues. CDR3 in DNA: TGTGCCAAGGGGCTCAGGGGGCGTAGCACCGGGGAGCTGTTTTTT. This sequence encodes CAKGLRGRSTGELFF.

The chain couples TRBV28 to TRBJ1-1; maybe TRBD1 (5 bases). CDR1 is MDHEN, CDR2 SYDVKM, per germline. This CDR3 contains 15 residues. Trimming cost V 7 bases and J 1 base, with 16 bases left between them. The CDR3: CASTPLTAQNTEAFF. CDR3 DNA: TGTGCCAGCACCCCTCTGACAGCTCAGAACACTGAAGCTTTCTTT.